The rows below give T cell receptor beta chains drawn from one sample of a study of T cells in Graves' hyperthyroidism and ophthalmopathy. One entry per CDR3 protein, called by TCRdb with MiXCR from the multiplex PCR reads. Altogether 460,000 or so distinct CDR3 sequences are present, approximately 14% being singletons, with the ten largest covering roughly 17%. The sequencing sample was made of blood. These receptor sequences come from a woman between 18 and 30 years old with Graves' hyperthyroidism. Each CDR3 is given with its conserved first and last residue. A D gene is named only where the DNA matches it firmly. Clone sizes are given selectively: once, few, many, or a class where the clone is expanded.

len | j_gene | d_gene | v_gene | abundance | CDR3aa | CDR3nt
16 | TRBJ2-3 | . | TRBV11-2 | many | CASSLEERERRDTQYF | TGTGCCAGCAGCTTAGAAGAACGGGAGAGGAGAGATACGCAGTATTTT
11 | TRBJ2-5 | . | TRBV3-1 | many | CASSRGETQYF | TGTGCCAGCAGCCGTGGGGAGACCCAGTACTTC
17 | TRBJ2-1 | TRBD2 | TRBV10-1 | many | CASSEGLQRERPNEQFF | TGCGCCAGCAGTGAGGGGTTGCAGCGGGAGAGGCCGAATGAGCAGTTCTTC
14 | TRBJ2-7 | TRBD1 | TRBV19 | . | CASSPTGGTGEQYF | TGTGCCAGTAGTCCCACAGGGGGCACAGGGGAGCAGTACTTC
14 | TRBJ2-5 | . | TRBV5-1 | few | CASSLSSPQETQYF | TGCGCCAGCAGCCTGTCTTCCCCACAAGAGACCCAGTACTTC
17 | TRBJ2-1 | . | TRBV19 | few | CASSRPRGIHNYNEQFF | TGTGCCAGTAGTCGACCCCGGGGGATCCACAATTACAATGAGCAGTTCTTC
19 | TRBJ2-1 | TRBD2 | TRBV19 | many | CASTARGGTTRLSYNEQFF | TGTGCCAGTACCGCCCGGGGGGGGACTACGAGGTTGTCTTATAATGAGCAGTTCTTC
14 | TRBJ1-2 | TRBD1 | TRBV11-2 | many | CASSFQGGQGGYTF | TGTGCCAGCAGCTTCCAGGGAGGACAGGGTGGCTACACCTTC
12 | TRBJ2-7 | . | TRBV29-1 | many | CSVDSLSHEQYF | TGCAGCGTTGACTCCCTTAGCCACGAGCAGTACTTC
12 | TRBJ2-7 | TRBD2 | TRBV30 | . | CAWGGGVGEQYF | TGTGCCTGGGGGGGGGGAGTAGGGGAGCAGTACTTC
16 | TRBJ2-1 | TRBD2 | TRBV5-5 | . | CASSTTGTSGTREQFF | TGTGCCAGCAGCACCACCGGGACTAGCGGGACAAGGGAGCAGTTCTTC
14 | TRBJ2-7 | TRBD2 | TRBV9 | . | CASSVVVAGGEQYF | TGTGCCAGCAGCGTAGTCGTAGCGGGAGGTGAGCAGTACTTC
17 | TRBJ2-1 | TRBD2 | TRBV5-1 | few | CASSKKGLAGVGDEQFF | TGCGCCAGCAGCAAAAAGGGACTAGCGGGAGTTGGCGATGAGCAGTTCTTC
13 | TRBJ2-5 | . | TRBV18 | many | CASSPSGQETQYF | TGTGCCAGCTCACCATCAGGACAAGAGACCCAGTACTTC
16 | TRBJ1-6 | . | TRBV6-5 | few | CASSYSGRNYNSPLHF | TGTGCCAGCAGTTACTCGGGTCGGAACTATAATTCACCCCTCCACTTT
15 | TRBJ2-1 | TRBD1 | TRBV6-1 | . | CASSSGQGDYNEQFF | TGTGCCAGCAGTTCAGGACAGGGGGACTACAATGAGCAGTTCTTC
15 | TRBJ2-6 | . | TRBV7-9 | many | CASSLEEAGANVLTF | TGTGCCAGCAGCTTGGAGGAGGCTGGGGCCAACGTCCTGACTTTC
15 | TRBJ2-6 | . | TRBV13 | . | CASSYMSSGANVLTF | TGTGCCAGCAGCTATATGAGCTCTGGGGCCAACGTCCTGACTTTC
12 | TRBJ1-1 | . | TRBV11-2 | many | CASSSSLAEAFF | TGTGCCAGCAGTTCTAGTCTAGCTGAAGCTTTCTTT
17 | TRBJ1-1 | TRBD1 | TRBV5-4 | . | CASSRPGTGAPNTEAFF | TGTGCCAGCAGCCGCCCCGGGACAGGGGCCCCGAACACTGAAGCTTTCTTT
14 | TRBJ1-2 | . | TRBV12-3/TRBV12-4 | few | CASSPGYANYGYTF | TGTGCCAGCAGTCCCGGGTATGCTAACTATGGCTACACCTTC
12 | TRBJ1-3 | . | TRBV3-1 | many | CASSHPGNTIYF | TGTGCCAGCAGCCATCCCGGAAACACCATATATTTT
16 | TRBJ2-7 | . | TRBV20-1 | few | CSATGVPTPSLYEQYF | TGCAGTGCTACAGGGGTCCCTACCCCATCCCTCTACGAGCAGTACTTC
15 | TRBJ1-1 | . | TRBV10-2 | many | CASSESRLLNTEAFF | TGCGCCAGCAGTGAGTCGAGGCTTCTGAACACTGAAGCTTTCTTT
13 | TRBJ2-4 | TRBD1 | TRBV3-1 | many | CASSSGTENIQYF | TGTGCCAGCAGCTCCGGGACAGAAAACATTCAGTACTTC
11 | TRBJ1-1 | . | TRBV6-1 | once | CATGVWRGAFF | TGTGCCACGGGGGTCTGGAGAGGAGCTTTCTTT
15 | TRBJ1-1 | . | TRBV30 | many | CAWSVSFQMNTEAFF | TGTGCCTGGAGTGTAAGTTTTCAAATGAACACTGAAGCTTTCTTT
17 | TRBJ2-6 | . | TRBV6-1 | . | CAISELGRSSGANVLTF | TGTGCCATCAGTGAGTTGGGACGGTCCTCTGGGGCCAACGTCCTGACTTTC
11 | TRBJ2-5 | . | TRBV30 | . | CAWGRTRGQYF | TGTGCCTGGGGACGGACAAGAGGCCAGTACTTC
18 | TRBJ2-1 | . | TRBV9 | . | CASSVVGPGGSSYNEQFF | TGTGCCAGCAGCGTAGTAGGACCGGGGGGCAGCTCCTACAATGAGCAGTTCTTC
13 | TRBJ2-3 | . | TRBV13 | many | CASSERITDTQYF | TGTGCCAGCAGCGAACGAATCACAGATACGCAGTATTTT
14 | TRBJ2-3 | . | TRBV6-5 | few | CASSYAGNTDTQYF | TGTGCCAGCAGTTACGCGGGGAACACAGATACGCAGTATTTT
17 | TRBJ1-1 | TRBD1 | TRBV20-1 | . | CSARGLQTGKLNTEAFF | TGCAGTGCTAGAGGACTACAGACAGGGAAGTTGAACACTGAAGCTTTCTTT